This T cell receptor (beta chain) was captured in a study of post-analysis software for immune sequencing data. This clonotype was observed a handful of times. Its antigen is not identified. Study findings and constraints: TRBV segments more frequent in patients than in controls numbered several and included TRBV5-6, TRBV5-1 and TRBV20-1.

Unique molecular identifiers were present in the TCR beta cDNA libraries. In TCRdb, the PCR reads were re-called with MiXCR into one record per CDR3 protein. The data hold 750,000 to 950,000 distinct CDR3 sequences, with approximately 50% observed a single time. This CDR3 spans 15 amino acids. Trimming cost V 4 bases and J 3 bases, with 16 bases left between them. The gene calls are TRBV12-3 or TRBV12-4 and TRBJ2-7; a possible D gene is TRBD1 (5 bases). This clonotype was obtained from a girl under 18 with multiple sclerosis. Sequenced material: blood. CDR3 region: CASSSHPGRDYEQYF. CDR3 DNA: TGTGCCAGCAGTTCCCATCCGGGCAGGGACTACGAGCAGTACTTC.